This TCR beta chain stems from a study of blood T cell repertoires in COVID-19 (dated by TCRdb to between 2020 and 2021). About the full investigation: The collaborator samples originated in the United States, Italy and Spain and spanned the acute and convalescent phases of COVID-19. Samples were obtained from the ongoing ImmuneRACE study (first 160 participants) and from roughly 1,300 subjects provided by 6 global collaborators. The prospective study material was composed of cDNA or gDNA derived from T cells, B-cell-depleted T cells, or PBMCs. Subjects who had been exposed to COVID-19, were actively infected with it, or had recovered from it provided the deeply sampled blood TCRbeta repertoires that made up the dataset. The sample metadata nearly always contained a de-identified subject ID, COVID-19 status, age in years and sex. HLA class I and class II types, where available, came from metadata supplied by the sample provider rather than from assay-based typing. A freely available public database, intended as a resource for researchers studying the immune response to SARS-CoV-2, is where the repertoires were released. Study-wide conclusions, independent of this receptor: The quantity of clinical and demographic metadata differed by source and by participant and was supplied without curation.

The immunoSEQ Assay, a bias-controlled multiplex PCR, was used to amplify TCRbeta CDR3 regions from genomic DNA. The authors processed their data as follows. The number of nucleated cells in each sample was estimated from the amplification of reference gene primers within the assay. To quantify the absolute abundance of each unique TCRbeta CDR3 rearrangement, sequence reads were collapsed and filtered. For each sample, productive Simpson clonality was calculated as the square root of Simpson's diversity index across productive rearrangements. Not all clones reach the TCRdb copy of this immuneACCESS table, which keeps in-frame sequences only. Checked studies attribute under half of the gap to unresolved V genes and leave the rest unexplained. Clone size and V and J calls were adopted from that table, with D and trimming inferred from the DNA. Within this sample are hundreds of thousands of clones, with more than 70% of them counted one time only. The ten top clones hold roughly 6% of the sample.

From the cysteine through the phenylalanine, the CDR3 covers 17 amino acids. Only the CDR3 portion is preserved as DNA: 51 bases, with reading frame beginning at the first base. CDR1 and CDR2 are drawn from the germline V gene: MNHEY, SVGEGT. V loses 0 bases of germline sequence and J loses 6 bases, and the interval between the two ends is 21 bases. One collaborating source in Seattle enrolled patients during active infection and followed them longitudinally through the course of disease. Whole blood was collected in K2EDTA tubes by collaborating institutions according to the institutions' own protocols. Collaborator samples were shipped for TCRbeta analysis as frozen whole blood, isolated PBMCs, or DNA extracted from either sample type. In the case of this clone: No antigen is known for it. Base qualities are not at hand, and no much larger clone is one base apart.

The sample was peripheral blood. Recombination connected TRBV6-2 or TRBV6-3 to TRBJ2-7; TRBD2 is a possible D gene, resting on 5 matching bases. The origin of this receptor is a woman under 40 with COVID-19, enrolled during active disease. The CDR3 reads as follows: CASSYSMYGPGSGEQYF. DNA sequence: TGTGCCAGCAGTTACTCGATGTACGGTCCGGGATCGGGCGAGCAGTACTTC.